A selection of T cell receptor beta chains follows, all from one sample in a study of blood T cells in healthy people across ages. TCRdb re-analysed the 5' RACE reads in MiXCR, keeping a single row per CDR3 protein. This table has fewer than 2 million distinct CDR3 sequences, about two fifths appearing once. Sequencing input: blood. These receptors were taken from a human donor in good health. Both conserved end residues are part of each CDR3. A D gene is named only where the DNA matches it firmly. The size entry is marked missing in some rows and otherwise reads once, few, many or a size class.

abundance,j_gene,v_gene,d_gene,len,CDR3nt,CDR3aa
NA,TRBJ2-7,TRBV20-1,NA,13,TGCAGTGCTAGCAGTATACCCTCCTACGAGCAGTACTTC,CSASSIPSYEQYF
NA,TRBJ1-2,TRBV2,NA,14,TGTGCCAGCAGTGAATCATTAGGTACCTATGGCTACACCTTC,CASSESLGTYGYTF
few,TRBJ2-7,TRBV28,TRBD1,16,TGTGCCAGCAGTTTATTTCGCGACAGGGGGGACTACGAGCAGTACTTC,CASSLFRDRGDYEQYF
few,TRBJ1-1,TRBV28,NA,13,TGTGCCAGCAGCCCCGGGACGCAAAGGGAGGCTTTCTTT,CASSPGTQREAFF
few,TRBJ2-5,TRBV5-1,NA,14,TGCGCCAGCACCAGAGGGACGCTCCAAGAGACCCAGTACTTC,CASTRGTLQETQYF
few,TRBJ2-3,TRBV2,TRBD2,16,TGTGCCAGCAGTTCCACTAGCGGGGGATTCACAGATACGCAGTATTTT,CASSSTSGGFTDTQYF
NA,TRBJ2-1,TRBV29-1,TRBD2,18,TGCAGCGTTGAGCCGTCGACTAGCGGGGGCTTCTCCTACAATGAGCAGTTCTTC,CSVEPSTSGGFSYNEQFF
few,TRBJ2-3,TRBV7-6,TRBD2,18,TGTGCCAGCAGCTTAGCCGCGGGACTAGCGGTGAACACAGATACGCAGTATTTT,CASSLAAGLAVNTDTQYF
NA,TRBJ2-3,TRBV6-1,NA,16,TGTGCCAGCAGTGCTCCTAGGGGACCCTACACAGATACGCAGTATTTT,CASSAPRGPYTDTQYF
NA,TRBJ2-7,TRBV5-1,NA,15,TGCGCCAGCAGCTGGGCCCTTACTGGTCTCGGCGAGCAGTACTTC,CASSWALTGLGEQYF
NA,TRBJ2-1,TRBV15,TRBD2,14,TGTGCCACCCTAGCGGGGGGCAGCTACAATGAGCAGTTCTTC,CATLAGGSYNEQFF
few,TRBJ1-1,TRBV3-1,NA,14,TGTGCCAGCAGCCAAGATTACGGCCAGCAAGAAGCTTTCTTT,CASSQDYGQQEAFF
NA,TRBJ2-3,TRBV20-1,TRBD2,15,TGCAGTGCTCCCCTGACTAGCGGGGTTAGAGATACGCAGTATTTT,CSAPLTSGVRDTQYF
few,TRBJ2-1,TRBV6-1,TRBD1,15,TGTGCCAGCAGTGGGGGACAGACACCCTACAATGAGCAGTTCTTC,CASSGGQTPYNEQFF
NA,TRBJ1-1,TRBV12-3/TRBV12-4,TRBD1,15,TGTGCCAGCAGCACAGGGGTCGGGGGGTACACTGAAGCTTTCTTT,CASSTGVGGYTEAFF
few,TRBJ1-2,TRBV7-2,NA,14,TGTGCCAGCAGCTCCGACAGTTGGGACTATGGCTACACCTTC,CASSSDSWDYGYTF
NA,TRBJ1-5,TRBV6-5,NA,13,TGTGCCAGCAGTTACGGTCCGAGTCAGCCCCAGCATTTT,CASSYGPSQPQHF
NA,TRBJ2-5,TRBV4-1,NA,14,TGCGCCAGCTGCCAAGTGTCAGAAGTGGAGACCCAGTACTTC,CASCQVSEVETQYF
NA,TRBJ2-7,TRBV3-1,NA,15,TGTGCCAGCAGCCAAGCCGGGTCCAATTCCTACGAGCAGTACTTC,CASSQAGSNSYEQYF
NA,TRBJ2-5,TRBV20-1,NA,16,TGCAGTGCTAGTCAAGGCGCAGGGGTCGGCGTAGGGACCCAGTACTTC,CSASQGAGVGVGTQYF
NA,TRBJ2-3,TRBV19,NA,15,TGTGCCAGTAGTGTCCAGGCCCTTAGGACAGATACGCAGTATTTT,CASSVQALRTDTQYF
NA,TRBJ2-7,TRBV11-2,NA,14,TGTGCCAGCAGCTCCTTATGGGGCCCCTACGAGCAGTACTTC,CASSSLWGPYEQYF
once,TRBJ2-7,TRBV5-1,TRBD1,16,TGCGCCAGCAATGGCGGGGACAGGGAAACCTCCTACGAGCAGTACTTC,CASNGGDRETSYEQYF
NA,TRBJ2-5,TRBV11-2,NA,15,TGTGCCAGCAGCTTAGTTTGGGACAACCAAGAGACCCAGTACTTC,CASSLVWDNQETQYF
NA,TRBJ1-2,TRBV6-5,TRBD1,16,TGTGCCAGCAGTCCAATTACCGGGACAGGGAGCTATGGCTACACCTTC,CASSPITGTGSYGYTF
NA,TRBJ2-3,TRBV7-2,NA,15,TGTGCCAGCAGCCCTCCGGGACGGGGGACAGCTACGCAGTATTTT,CASSPPGRGTATQYF
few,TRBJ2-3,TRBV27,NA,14,TGTGCCAGCAGTATAATACAGCGGCCAGATACGCAGTATTTT,CASSIIQRPDTQYF
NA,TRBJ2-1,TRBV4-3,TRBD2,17,TGCGCCAGCAGCCCGCGCCTAGCGGGGGACCGCTACAATGAGCAGTTCTTC,CASSPRLAGDRYNEQFF
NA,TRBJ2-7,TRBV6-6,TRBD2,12,TGTGCCACATCTCCGGGGGGCTACGAGCAGTACTTC,CATSPGGYEQYF
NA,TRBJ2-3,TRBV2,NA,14,TGTGCCAGCAACGAGGGGGGGCTCGTAGATACGCAGTATTTT,CASNEGGLVDTQYF
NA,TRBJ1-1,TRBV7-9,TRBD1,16,TGTGCCAGCAGCTTAGCCACAGGGGGCGAGGGCACTGAAGCTTTCTTT,CASSLATGGEGTEAFF
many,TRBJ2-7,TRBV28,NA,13,TGTGCCAGCAGGTGGACGGAGTCCTACGAGCAGTACTTC,CASRWTESYEQYF
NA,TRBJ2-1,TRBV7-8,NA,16,TGTGCCAGCAGCCCTACACAGGGACTAAAATACAATGAGCAGTTCTTC,CASSPTQGLKYNEQFF
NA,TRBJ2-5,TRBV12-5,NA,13,TGTGCTAGTGGTTTGGTGAACGAACGGACCCAGTACTTC,CASGLVNERTQYF
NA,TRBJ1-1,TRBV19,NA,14,TGTGCCAGTAGCCCCGGGACCGATAACACTGAAGCTTTCTTT,CASSPGTDNTEAFF
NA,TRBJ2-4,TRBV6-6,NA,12,TGTGCCAGCGGCACAGGGTTCAACATTCAGTACTTC,CASGTGFNIQYF
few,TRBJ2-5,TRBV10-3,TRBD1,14,TGTGCCATCGGCAGGGGGCTAGCAGGAGAGACCCAGTACTTC,CAIGRGLAGETQYF
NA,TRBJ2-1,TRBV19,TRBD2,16,TGTGCCAGTAGTATCTTTAGCGGGCCACCAGGGAATGAGCAGTTCTTC,CASSIFSGPPGNEQFF
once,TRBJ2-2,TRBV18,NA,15,TGTGCCAGCTCACCCTGGGAAACCAGCACCGGGGAGCTGTTTTTT,CASSPWETSTGELFF
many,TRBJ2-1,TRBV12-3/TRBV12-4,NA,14,TGTGCCAGCAGTTTATCAGGGGCGTACAATGAGCAGTTCTTC,CASSLSGAYNEQFF
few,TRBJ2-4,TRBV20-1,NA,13,TGCAGTGCTAACCCCCGGGTTTCAGGGGCCCCGTACTTC,CSANPRVSGAPYF
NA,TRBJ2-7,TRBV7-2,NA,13,TGTGCCAGCAGCCGACCCGGATCCTACGAGCAGTACTTC,CASSRPGSYEQYF
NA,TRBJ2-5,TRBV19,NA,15,TGTGCCAGTAGTATAGGAGTGACCCCTGCGGAGACCCAGTACTTC,CASSIGVTPAETQYF
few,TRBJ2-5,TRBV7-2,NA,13,TGTGCCAGCAGCACCATGGGGCAAGAGACCCAGTACTTC,CASSTMGQETQYF
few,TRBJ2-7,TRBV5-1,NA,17,TGCGCCAGCAGCTTGTACGGACACGGCAGCCCAACCTACGAGCAGTACTTC,CASSLYGHGSPTYEQYF
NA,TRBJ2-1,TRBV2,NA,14,TGTGCCAGCAGTGAAGCGTCCCCCTACAATGAGCAGTTCTTC,CASSEASPYNEQFF
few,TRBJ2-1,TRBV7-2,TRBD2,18,TGTGCCAGCAGCTACCCTAGCGGGGGGTCCACTTCCTACAATGAGCAGTTCTTC,CASSYPSGGSTSYNEQFF
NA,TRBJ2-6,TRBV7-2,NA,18,TGTGCCAGCAGCTTTAAGGGGCGCTTGGTATCTGGGGCCAACGTCCTGACTTTC,CASSFKGRLVSGANVLTF
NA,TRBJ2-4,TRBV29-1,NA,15,TGCAGCGTTGAATTCGGCCGGACAGCCAAAAACATTCAGTACTTC,CSVEFGRTAKNIQYF
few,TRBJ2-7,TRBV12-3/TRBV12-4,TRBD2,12,TGTGCCAGCACCCGTACTAGCGGGGAGCAGTACTTC,CASTRTSGEQYF
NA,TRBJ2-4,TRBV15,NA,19,TGTGCCACCAGCAGAGGGGGGAGCCAATCCTTACTAGCCAAAAACATTCAGTACTTC,CATSRGGSQSLLAKNIQYF
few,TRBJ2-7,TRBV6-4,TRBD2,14,TGTGCCAGCATGAATGCGGGGGGGACCTACGAGCAGTACTTC,CASMNAGGTYEQYF
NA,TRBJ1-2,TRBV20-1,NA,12,TGCAGTGCTACGGCGGACGCTTATGGCTACACCTTC,CSATADAYGYTF
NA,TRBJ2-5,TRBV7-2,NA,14,TGTGCCAGCAGCCAATCCCGCACTCAAGAGACCCAGTACTTC,CASSQSRTQETQYF
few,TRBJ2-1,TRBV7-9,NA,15,TGTTCCAGCAGCTTACTCCCGAGCTCCTACAATGAGCAGTTCTTC,CSSSLLPSSYNEQFF
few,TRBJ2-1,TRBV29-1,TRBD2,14,TGCAGCGCTTACCCGCGGGGGACGAGGAATGAGCAGTTCTTC,CSAYPRGTRNEQFF
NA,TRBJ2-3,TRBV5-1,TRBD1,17,TGCGCCAGCAGCTTAGGGATCTCAGGGGGCGGCACAGATACGCAGTATTTT,CASSLGISGGGTDTQYF